The table lists the clone carrying this T cell receptor (beta chain) with many counts. TCRdb independently ran MiXCR on the 5' RACE reads; one entry per CDR3 protein. The table records 35,000 to 50,000 distinct CDR3 sequences, 6% to 7% of them present only once. The sample comes from a study of T-cell memory formation after mild COVID-19. V dropped 4 bases and J dropped 4 bases, with 23 bases sitting between them. The CDR3 sequence is 17 residues long. Germline V gene sequence: CDR1 SGHRS, CDR2 YFSETQ. The source of this sequence is an adult who had mild COVID-19 (a few samples of this study predate the infection). Cell type and time point are not known. The rearrangement links TRBV5-1 to TRBJ1-1; D may be TRBD1 (5 bases). Specimen: PBMCs or a T cell subset sorted from them (not recorded which). CDR3 region: CASSPSPGTGRGTEAFF. DNA for the CDR3: TGCGCCAGCAGCCCAAGTCCCGGGACGGGCCGCGGCACTGAAGCTTTCTTT.